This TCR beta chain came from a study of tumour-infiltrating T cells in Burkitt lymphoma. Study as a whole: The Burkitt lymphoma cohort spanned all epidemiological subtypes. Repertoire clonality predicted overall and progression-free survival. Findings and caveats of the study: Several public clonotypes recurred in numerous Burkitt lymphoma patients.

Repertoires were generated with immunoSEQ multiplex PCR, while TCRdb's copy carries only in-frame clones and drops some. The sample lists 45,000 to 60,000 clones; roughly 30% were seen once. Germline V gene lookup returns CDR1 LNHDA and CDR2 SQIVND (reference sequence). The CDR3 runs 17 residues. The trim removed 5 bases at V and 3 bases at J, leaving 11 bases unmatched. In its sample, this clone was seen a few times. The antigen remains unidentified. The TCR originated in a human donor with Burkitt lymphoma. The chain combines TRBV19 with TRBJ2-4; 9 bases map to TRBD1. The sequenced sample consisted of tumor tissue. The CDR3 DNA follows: TGTGCCAGTAGTCCCCTTACAGGGGGCGCGGGCAAAAACATTCAGTACTTC. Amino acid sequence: CASSPLTGGAGKNIQYF.